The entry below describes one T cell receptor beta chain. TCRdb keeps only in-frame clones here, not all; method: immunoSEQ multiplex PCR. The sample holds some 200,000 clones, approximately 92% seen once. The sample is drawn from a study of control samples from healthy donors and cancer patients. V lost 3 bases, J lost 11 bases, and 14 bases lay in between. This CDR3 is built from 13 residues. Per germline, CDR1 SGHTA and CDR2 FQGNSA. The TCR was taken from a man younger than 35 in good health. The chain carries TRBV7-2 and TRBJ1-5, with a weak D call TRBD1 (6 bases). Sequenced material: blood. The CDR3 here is CASSLDARGTQHF. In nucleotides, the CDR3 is TGTGCCAGCAGCTTGGACGCCAGGGGAACCCAGCATTTT.